This T cell receptor beta chain comes out of a study of beta chain features in type 1 diabetes. Reverse transcribing all isolated RNA meant expressed TCRB transcripts were sequenced. Generated by immunoSEQ multiplex PCR, the TCRdb table keeps only in-frame clones and is missing some. The sample consists of about 900,000 clones, roughly 15% of them appearing once. Comment on this clone: Its antigen is currently unknown.

Broader study findings: Cells that show high TCR expression could be over-represented by cDNA sequencing. In patients and controls equally, PCR might favor templates that are shorter. HLA influence on TCRB rearrangement stayed unresolved here.

Trimming left V 8 bases short and J 0 bases short, with 11 bases between. The CDR3 is 14 residues long. Germline V CDR1 and CDR2: MNHEY, SMNVEV (reference sequence). Sequenced material: naive CD4+ T cells from blood. The clonotype originates from a woman between 18 and 29 years old in good health. The chain has TRBV27 and TRBJ2-1; possible D gene TRBD2, 6 bases. CDR3 nucleotide sequence: TGTGCCAGCCGGGACTTCAGCTCCTACAATGAGCAGTTCTTC. It specifies CASRDFSSYNEQFF.